These 14 T cell receptor beta chains were sequenced from one sample in a study of blood T cell repertoires in COVID-19. Generated by immunoSEQ multiplex PCR, the TCRdb table keeps only in-frame clones and is missing some. The sample has some 200,000 clones; 80% to 85% are singletons. Specimen: PBMCs or T cells enriched from blood (not recorded which). The receptors come from a woman aged 50 to 60 with acute COVID-19.

The sample holds a few counts of this clone. J is TRBJ1-1 and V is TRBV28, with TRBD1 as a possible D gene (5 bases). This CDR3 is built from 15 residues. V dropped 6 bases and J dropped 3 bases, with 17 bases sitting between them. From germline, CDR1 is MDHEN and CDR2 SYDVKM. CDR3 sequence reads: CASSVLGTKDTEAFF. The CDR3, as DNA: TGTGCCAGCAGCGTACTCGGGACTAAGGACACTGAAGCTTTCTTT.

The V and J genes are TRBV2 and TRBJ2-3; possible D gene TRBD2, 6 bases. CDR3 size: 13 residues. V lost 9 bases and J lost 3, with 13 bases in between. The germline V gene encodes CDR1 SNHLY and CDR2 FYNNEI. CDR3: CARGGDDTDTQYF. For the CDR3, the DNA is TGTGCCAGAGGCGGGGACGATACAGATACGCAGTATTTT. Full variable domain (remainder filled in from reference TRBV2 and TRBJ2-3): EPEVTQTPSHQVTQMGQEVILRCVPISNHLYFYWYRQILGQKVEFLVSFYNNEISEKSEIFDDQFSVERPDGSNFTLKIRSTKLEDSAMYFCARGGDDTDTQYFGPGTRLTVL.

Remarks on this clone: A read error may produce the germline difference seen at one junction end. The chain recombines TRBV9 with TRBJ2-4; D might be TRBD2 (5 bases). The CDR3 loop spans 11 amino acids. Germline CDR1 is SGDLS and CDR2 is YYNGEE. The CDR3 nucleotides are TGTGCCAGCAGCGTTCTTCGGGAATTACACTTC. This translates into CASSVLRELHF.

The rearrangement uses TRBV29-1 and TRBJ2-7, with a tentative D call TRBD2 (6 bases). The V gene lost 4 bases and the J gene lost 5 bases, with 12 bases spanning the gap. Germline loops: CDR1 SQVTM, CDR2 ANQGSEA. CDR3 size: 12 residues. CDR3 in amino acids: CSVVPGVHEQYF. The DNA for the CDR3 is TGCAGCGTTGTGCCGGGAGTCCACGAGCAGTACTTC.

V is TRBV12-3 or TRBV12-4 and J is TRBJ1-4; D remains ambiguous. The CDR3 length is 13 residues. The V gene lost 3 bases and the J gene lost 8 bases, with 10 bases spanning the gap. The CDR3 DNA reads TGTGCCAGCAGTTTTGCGGCACCAGAAAAACTGTTTTTT. This encodes CASSFAAPEKLFF.

The V call is TRBV6-5, the J call TRBJ2-7; no clear D gene. V was clipped by 4 bases and J by 2 bases, with 3 bases between them. The CDR3 has 11 amino acids. Germline V gene data show CDR1 as MNHEY and CDR2 as SVGAGI. The CDR3 reads CASSLTYEQYF. The DNA for the CDR3 is TGTGCCAGCAGTTTAACCTACGAGCAGTACTTC.

The chain employs TRBV11-3 and TRBJ2-5; D is perhaps TRBD1 (6 bases). From germline, CDR1 is SGHNT and CDR2 YENEEA. The CDR3 sequence is 14 residues long. V gave up 3 bases and J gave up 5 bases, with 13 bases separating them. The CDR3, as DNA: TGTGCCAGCAGCTTTCAGGAACAGGGTGAGACCCAGTACTTC. This codes for CASSFQEQGETQYF. Drawing the rest from reference TRBV11-3 and TRBJ2-5, the complete variable domain is EAGVVQSPRYKIIEKKQPVAFWCNPISGHNTLYWYLQNLGQGPELLIRYENEEAVDDSQLPKDRFSAERLKGVDSTLKIQPAELGDSAVYLCASSFQEQGETQYFGPGTRLLVL.

The V call is TRBV6-4, the J call TRBJ1-1; 7 nucleotides match TRBD1. CDR1 MRHNA and CDR2 SNTAGT come from the germline V gene. This CDR3 region has 13 residues. The ends lost 3 bases at V and 4 bases at J; junction bases unmatched: 2. CDR3 amino acids: CASSEGGGTEAFF. The CDR3 nucleotides are TGTGCCAGCAGTGAAGGGGGCGGCACTGAAGCTTTCTTT.

The CDR3 reads CASSARQGAGELFF. The DNA for the CDR3 is TGTGCCAGTAGTGCCCGACAGGGTGCCGGGGAGCTGTTTTTT. The rearrangement joins TRBV19 to TRBJ2-2; 7 bases match TRBD1. The CDR3 length is 14 residues. With 5 bases clipped from V and 6 bases from J, the junction kept 6 bases outside the gene matches. The germline V gene has CDR1 LNHDA and CDR2 SQIVND (reference sequence).

The rearrangement joins TRBV7-8 to TRBJ1-5, with 7 bases matching TRBD1. J was trimmed by 3 bases and V by 8 bases; bases with no gene match: 7. The CDR3 has 14 amino acids. The germline V gene encodes CDR1 SGHVS and CDR2 FQNEAQ. CDR3 coding DNA: TGTGCCAGCTCAGGGGGACAGTTCAATCAGCCCCAGCATTTT. This gives the protein CASSGGQFNQPQHF.

The CDR3 DNA follows: TGTGCCAGCAGTTTTAATAGTCCCACTGAAGCTTTCTTT. Translation gives CASSFNSPTEAFF. The gene calls are TRBV27 and TRBJ1-1; D is uncertain. This CDR3 comprises 13 residues. Germline lookup yields CDR1 MNHEY and CDR2 SMNVEV (reference sequence). The V end was cut by 3 bases, the J end by 4 bases, with 9 bases between.

This clone came up a few times. Distinct nucleotide sequences in the sample also encode this CDR3. The rearrangement links TRBV18 to TRBJ1-2; perhaps TRBD1 as D (5 bases). From germline, CDR1 is KGHSH and CDR2 LQKENI. This CDR3 is 13 amino acids long. Trimming stripped 1 base from V and 6 bases from J, with 9 bases between. CDR3 sequence (DNA): TGTGCCAGCTCACCACAGGGCAGGGATGGCTACACCTTC. It is translated as CASSPQGRDGYTF.

The chain joins TRBV7-2 to TRBJ2-7; the match to TRBD1 covers 8 bases. V shed 1 base and J 2 bases; nucleotides not matched to a gene: 1. The V gene's germline CDR1 is SGHTA and CDR2 FQGNSA. This CDR3 is 14 amino acids long. The DNA of the CDR3 is TGTGCCAGCAGCTTAGGGACAGGGACCTACGAGCAGTACTTC. Its protein product is CASSLGTGTYEQYF.

The count of this clone is one. The chain is built from TRBV18 and TRBJ1-3; D call uncertain. CDR1 KGHSH and CDR2 LQKENI come from the germline V gene. V was trimmed by 4 bases and J by 3 bases, leaving 13 bases between them. CDR3 length: 15 residues. CDR3 protein: CASSQGGSLGNTIYF. The CDR3 DNA reads as TGTGCCAGCTCACAAGGAGGATCCCTTGGAAACACCATATATTTT.